This T cell receptor beta chain was obtained from a study of T cells in Graves' hyperthyroidism and ophthalmopathy. Study information: Peripheral blood was collected at initial diagnosis, before any treatment.

TCR beta CDR3 regions were amplified from RNA. With the HTBI primer set, the TCR CDR3 went through a first round of RT-PCR. One entry per CDR3 protein, called by TCRdb with MiXCR from the multiplex PCR reads. The table lists about 770,000 distinct CDR3 sequences, 18% of them singletons. V was cut by 4 bases and J by 0 bases, with 9 bases left in between. The CDR3 covers 15 residues. Germline-derived CDR1 and CDR2 are PRHDT and FYEKMQ (reference sequence). Study-wide results and caveats: Expanded thyroid clonotypes (above 0.001) were mostly also found in blood. A model using 13 V-J features told ophthalmopathy apart from stable hyperthyroidism.

Only a few counts were recorded for this clonotype. Its antigen is undetermined. Any patient presenting with uncontrolled infection, other autoimmune disease, pregnancy or lactation was left out. The chain recombines TRBV13 with TRBJ2-2; D is possibly TRBD1 or TRBD2 (5 bases each). Sequencing was done on a sample of blood. The TCR originated in a woman aged 45 to 65 with Graves' hyperthyroidism that later progressed to Graves' ophthalmopathy. The CDR3 spells CASSSRDANTGELFF. CDR3 bases: TGTGCCAGCAGCTCCAGGGACGCGAACACCGGGGAGCTGTTTTTT. Full variable domain (missing parts from reference TRBV13 and TRBJ2-2): AAGVIQSPRHLIKEKRETATLKCYPIPRHDTVYWYQQGPGQDPQFLISFYEKMQSDKGSIPDRFSAQQFSDYHSELNMSSLELGDSALYFCASSSRDANTGELFFGEGSRLTVL.